The T cell receptor (beta chain) under discussion was sequenced for a study of siplizumab effects on memory and regulatory T cells (dated by TCRdb to the late 2010s). With regard to the full study: The effect of the anti-CD2 antibody siplizumab on alloreactive T-cell subsets was examined in allogeneic mixed lymphocyte reactions constructed from human PBMCs. The investigation overall reported the following: The suppressive function of proliferating Tregs from siplizumab cultures was not functionally confirmed. Among mappable alloreactive CD4+ clones, an average Treg-derived fraction of about 69% was observed with siplizumab, compared with roughly 28% in control reactions. Siplizumab significantly reduced the cumulative frequency of alloreactive sequences traceable to unstimulated CD4+ memory T cells. Unstimulated naive T cells appeared to be more diverse than memory T cells, and naive cells seemed to make a substantial contribution to the alloresponse. About 75-97% of proliferating CD4+ or CD8+ clones could not be given a naive or memory phenotype. Because sequences below about 10^-5 frequency were poorly captured, only a minor fraction of alloreactive clones could be mapped to unstimulated subsets.

Note on this clone: Its antigen remains unidentified. Base qualities are not at hand, and no much larger clone is one base apart.

Library construction relied on the immunoSEQ multiplex PCR assay. The deep sequencing platform assayed roughly 10^5 TCR templates per sample. Genomic DNA extracted from sorted T cells was used for TCRbeta CDR3 sequencing. The authors' analysis ran thus. The R programming language was used for clonal analysis of the TCRbeta CDR3 data. Unstimulated samples were compared with post-reaction CFSE-low samples to define alloreactive CD4+ and CD8+ clones. Regulatory or non-regulatory origin was assigned to alloreactive CD4+ clones by matching of sequences to sorted unstimulated Treg and non-Treg repertoires. TCRdb limited this immuneACCESS table to in-frame rearrangements with V and J called. A share of clones is missing; checked studies link under half to unresolved V genes, and the rest is unexplained. Clone size and V and J calls were adopted from that table, with D and trimming inferred from the DNA. This sample gives 50,000 or so clones in total; over 85% of them show up just once. About 40% of the sample is held by the ten biggest clonotypes.

Sorted unstimulated T cells and proliferating T cells recovered from mixed lymphocyte reactions underwent TCRbeta CDR3 sequencing. Fresh whole blood from nine to eleven HLA-typed healthy donors served as the source for isolating PBMCs. Taken from the germline V gene, the CDR1 and CDR2 loops are KGHSH and LQKENI. After removal of 5 bases from V and 5 bases from J, the junction retains 11 bases not matched to a gene. Counted from cysteine to phenylalanine, this CDR3 has 15 amino acids. The retained sequence is limited to the CDR3, 45 bases, with the frame set at the first base. The sample comprised CD8+ T cells sorted from blood. The sequence derives from a human donor in good health. Recombination connected TRBV18 to TRBJ2-7, with 8 central nucleotides matching TRBD1. Here is the DNA: TGTGCCAGCTCAGGGATGGACAGGGCTTTGGACGAGCAGTACTTC. This sequence encodes CASSGMDRALDEQYF.